This is a list of T cell receptor beta chains from one sample in a study of T cell repertoires in cytomegalovirus infection. TCRdb independently ran MiXCR on the reads; one entry per CDR3 protein. Of hundreds of thousands of distinct CDR3 sequences in the sample, 15% to 20% were seen once. Material for sequencing was PBMCs. These receptors were obtained from a human donor in good health (CMV status not recorded). Some clones in this sample may be carry-over from other donors' samples. CDR3s include the opening cysteine and the closing phenylalanine or tryptophan. The order of the fields is V gene, CDR3 length, D gene, CDR3 protein. D genes are given only for firm matches.

>TRBV27|13|.
CASRSNSGNTIYF
>TRBV18|14|.
CASSPEQGVGGYTF
>TRBV12-3/TRBV12-4|16|TRBD1
CASSLGGTVLNSPLHF
>TRBV19|14|.
CASGLAGVGETQYF
>TRBV27|13|.
CASSLSVYNEQFF
>TRBV20-1|15|.
CSATYRRTLTDTQYF
>TRBV12-3/TRBV12-4|15|.
CASSLPETVPGELFF
>TRBV7-2|13|.
CASSFGEADTQYF
>TRBV5-1|17|.
CASSLDGRTVGGTEAFF
>TRBV12-3/TRBV12-4|19|TRBD1
CASSFSMDRGLIDAYGYTF
>TRBV3-1|14|.
CASSRGSQHQPQHF
>TRBV2|13|TRBD1
CASRTGEYNEQFF
>TRBV5-4|14|.
CASSLRGAQETQYF
>TRBV9|14|TRBD1
CASSVSQGDEKLFF
>TRBV7-9|18|TRBD1
CASTPPGQDLVYNSPLHF
>TRBV12-3/TRBV12-4|14|.
CASSLRPANTEAFF